These 27 T cell receptor beta chains were sequenced from one sample in a study of Tregs in tolerant kidney transplant recipients. Using immunoSEQ multiplex PCR, the repertoire was profiled, and TCRdb retains in-frame clones only, with some absent. The sample lists 85,000 to 95,000 clones; around nine tenths were seen once. The sequenced sample was CD8+ T cells from blood. The receptor source for this set is a human donor in good health.

The J gene is TRBJ2-7, the V gene TRBV5-1, with D possibly matching TRBD1 (6 bases). The V and J ends lost 0 bases and 6 bases respectively, with 16 bases between them. Germline V gene sequence: CDR1 SGHRS, CDR2 YFSETQ. The CDR3 runs 15 residues. CDR3 sequence reads: CASSLDPDRNREQYF. In DNA, the CDR3 is TGCGCCAGCAGCTTGGATCCTGACAGGAACCGCGAGCAGTACTTC.

This rearrangement joins TRBV28 to TRBJ2-7; D uncertain. Trimming took off 11 bases at V and 0 bases at J, with 11 bases between the two ends. Germline values: CDR1 MDHEN, CDR2 SYDVKM. This CDR3 has 12 residues. CDR3 protein: CAVTTDSYEQYF. In nucleotides, the CDR3 is TGTGCCGTTACGACGGACTCCTACGAGCAGTACTTC.

This rearrangement joins TRBV4-1 to TRBJ2-3; 14 nucleotides match TRBD2. The CDR3 has 18 amino acids. V lost 6 bases to trimming and J lost 0 bases; unmatched junction nucleotides: 8. The germline V gene encodes CDR1 MGHRA and CDR2 YSYEKL. Written as DNA, the CDR3 is TGCGCCAGCAGTCCGACTAGCGGGAGGGCCTCTAGCACAGATACGCAGTATTTT. Translation: CASSPTSGRASSTDTQYF.

The genes are TRBV6-5 and TRBJ1-5; unclear D gene. The CDR3 covers 14 residues. Germline CDR1 MNHEY, CDR2 SVGAGI. V shed 5 bases and J shed 4 bases, with 12 bases lying between them. DNA for the CDR3: TGTGCCAGCAGTCCCTACGACGGGAATCAGCCCCAGCATTTT. As protein: CASSPYDGNQPQHF.

This clone came up once. The chain recombines TRBV18 with TRBJ2-2; D is unresolved. CDR1 and CDR2 from the germline V gene are KGHSH and LQKENI. V lost 4 bases to trimming and J lost 1 base, with 7 bases between them. There are 14 residues in the CDR3. DNA of the CDR3: TGTGCCAGCTCACAAGGTCGGAACACCGGGGAGCTGTTTTTT. Residues: CASSQGRNTGELFF. Together with reference TRBV18 and TRBJ2-2, the CDR3 gives the full variable domain: NAGVMQNPRHLVRRRGQEARLRCSPMKGHSHVYWYRQLPEEGLKFMVYLQKENIIDESGMPKERFSAEFPKEGPSILRIQQVVRGDSAAYFCASSQGRNTGELFFGEGSRLTVL.

This chain joins TRBV11-3 and TRBJ2-7; 11 nucleotides align to TRBD1. CDR3 length equals 14 residues. Germline V gene lookup returns CDR1 SGHNT and CDR2 YENEEA. Trimming cost V 3 bases and J 2 bases; bases outside gene matches: 0. Here the CDR3 reads CASSLGQGAYEQYF. The CDR3 DNA reads TGTGCCAGCAGCTTGGGACAGGGGGCCTACGAGCAGTACTTC.

V gene TRBV7-9 combines with J gene TRBJ2-1; TRBD2 aligns across 12 bases. CDR3 length: 15 amino acids. Trimming at V came to 8 bases and at J to 7 bases, leaving 9 bases not matched to a gene. Germline V CDR1 and CDR2: SEHNR, FQNEAQ (reference sequence). CDR3 loop: CASRASSGGGNEQFF. CDR3 bases: TGTGCCAGCCGCGCCTCTAGCGGGGGGGGGAATGAGCAGTTCTTC.

This clone was recorded only once. This rearrangement joins TRBV2 to TRBJ2-7; D assignment may be TRBD1 or TRBD2 (7 bases each). This CDR3 spans 12 amino acids. The V end lost 11 bases, the J end lost 6 bases, and 17 bases lay between the germline ends. The V gene's germline CDR1 is SNHLY and CDR2 FYNNEI. The CDR3 bases are TGTGCCTCAGGGGGGGAGTCTATCGAGCAGTACTTC. This gives the protein CASGGESIEQYF.

This chain joins TRBV4-1 and TRBJ2-2, with D perhaps matching TRBD2 (6 bases). Trimming shortened V by 4 bases and J by 2 bases, and 14 bases separated the two germline ends. The CDR3 is made up of 16 amino acids. Germline CDR1 reads MGHRA; CDR2 reads YSYEKL. CDR3 in amino acids: CASSRVAAINTGELFF. The CDR3 region has the DNA TGCGCCAGCAGCCGGGTAGCGGCGATCAACACCGGGGAGCTGTTTTTT.

The gene calls are TRBV10-2 and TRBJ1-5, with unresolved D. The germline V and J ends were trimmed by 3 bases and 4 bases, with 10 bases remaining between them. Germline V gene lookup returns CDR1 WSHSY and CDR2 SAAADI. The CDR3 spans 14 residues. The CDR3 sequence: CASSDGLLNQPQHF. In DNA, the CDR3 is TGCGCCAGCAGTGATGGACTCCTAAATCAGCCCCAGCATTTT.

V usage is TRBV7-8 and J usage is TRBJ1-5; the D gene is possibly TRBD1 (5 bases). The V end lost 5 bases, the J end lost 1 base, and 15 bases lay between the germline ends. The CDR3 spans 16 residues. Per the germline V gene, CDR1 is SGHVS and CDR2 is FQNEAQ. This CDR3 reads CASSRRGVESNQPQHF. DNA for the CDR3: TGTGCCAGCAGCCGGCGGGGGGTGGAAAGCAATCAGCCCCAGCATTTT.

This rearrangement joins TRBV15 to TRBJ2-1; the match to TRBD2 covers 10 bases. The V segment lost 3 bases and the J segment 9 bases; nucleotides outside the gene matches: 8. Germline V CDR1 and CDR2: LNHNV, YYDKDF (reference sequence). The CDR3 loop spans 15 amino acids. The CDR3 loop is CATSSLAGVSVEQFF. CDR3 DNA sequence: TGTGCCACCAGCAGCCTAGCGGGAGTATCTGTTGAGCAGTTCTTC. Variable domain in full (rest from reference TRBV15 and TRBJ2-1): DAMVIQNPRYQVTQFGKPVTLSCSQTLNHNVMYWYQQKSSQAPKLLFHYYDKDFNNEADTPDNFQSRRPNTSFCFLDIRSPGLGDTAMYLCATSSLAGVSVEQFFGPGTRLTVL.

CDR3 amino acids: CASSQGAGSYEQYF. The CDR3 DNA follows: TGCGCCAGCAGCCAAGGTGCTGGCTCCTACGAGCAGTACTTC. The chain carries TRBV4-1 and TRBJ2-7; D is ambiguous. With 1 base removed from V and 0 bases from J, the gap between germline ends came to 7 bases. The CDR3 sequence is 14 residues long. Germline V gives CDR1 MGHRA, CDR2 YSYEKL.

V and J are TRBV27 and TRBJ1-2; 7 bases are a match to TRBD1. After removal of 6 bases from V and 2 bases from J, the junction contained 0 bases not matched to a gene. The CDR3 loop spans 12 amino acids. CDR1 MNHEY and CDR2 SMNVEV come from the germline V gene (reference sequence). This CDR3 reads CASRGQNYGYTF. CDR3 DNA: TGTGCCAGCAGGGGACAGAACTATGGCTACACCTTC.

V and J are TRBV10-3 and TRBJ2-7, with TRBD2 matching over 13 bases. This CDR3 has 16 amino acids. Looked up from germline, CDR1 is ENHRY and CDR2 is SYGVKD. V shed 2 bases and J 0 bases; nucleotides not matched to a gene: 1. In nucleotides, the CDR3 is TGTGCCATCAGTGAGGGGACTAGCGGGACCTCCTACGAGCAGTACTTC. Translation gives CAISEGTSGTSYEQYF.

The CDR3 sequence is CASSLDRVLGETQYF. CDR3 DNA sequence: TGTGCCAGCAGCTTAGACCGGGTCCTCGGAGAGACCCAGTACTTC. This chain uses TRBV7-2 with TRBJ2-5; D not certain. The germline V gene encodes CDR1 SGHTA and CDR2 FQGNSA. V lost 1 base, J lost 4 bases, and 13 bases lay in between. The CDR3 consists of 15 residues.

The chain is built from TRBV7-9 and TRBJ2-7; no reliable D call. The CDR3 spans 13 residues. V was trimmed by 1 base and J by 3 bases, leaving 7 bases between them. The V gene's germline CDR1 is SEHNR and CDR2 FQNEAQ (reference sequence). The CDR3 loop is CASSLGWGYEQYF. CDR3 nucleotides: TGTGCCAGCAGCTTAGGGTGGGGCTACGAGCAGTACTTC.

The CDR3 spells CASSGTGGHSTDTQYF. As DNA, the CDR3 is TGTGCCAGCAGTGGAACAGGGGGGCATAGCACAGATACGCAGTATTTT. The V call is TRBV2, the J call TRBJ2-3, with 8 bases aligning to TRBD1. This CDR3 region has 16 residues. Trimming took 4 bases from V and 0 from J; bases not matched to a gene: 6. Germline loops: CDR1 SNHLY, CDR2 FYNNEI.

The rearrangement links TRBV2 to TRBJ2-2; D could derive from TRBD1 or TRBD2 (5 bases each). This CDR3 has 13 residues. CDR1 SNHLY and CDR2 FYNNEI come from the germline V gene. V dropped 3 bases and J dropped 3 bases, with 5 bases sitting between them. CDR3 DNA sequence: TGTGCCAGCAGTGAGGGGGACACCGGGGAGCTGTTTTTT. The encoded protein is CASSEGDTGELFF.

The chain couples TRBV5-4 to TRBJ2-1, with 14 nucleotides matching TRBD2. The CDR3 runs to 15 residues. With 4 bases clipped from V and 5 bases from J, the junction kept 2 bases outside the gene matches. From germline, CDR1 is SGHNT and CDR2 YYREEE (reference sequence). Here the CDR3 DNA reads TGTGCCAGCAGCCCGGGACTAGCGGGGGACAATGAGCAGTTCTTC. Translated: CASSPGLAGDNEQFF.

The chain has TRBV7-9 and TRBJ2-5; D possibly matches TRBD1 or TRBD2 (5 bases each). This CDR3 contains 15 residues. The V gene's germline CDR1 is SEHNR and CDR2 FQNEAQ (reference sequence). Trimming left V 4 bases short and J 1 base short, with 13 bases between. CDR3 in amino acids: CASSSGIGAQETQYF. DNA for the CDR3: TGTGCCAGCAGCTCCGGTATCGGGGCCCAAGAGACCCAGTACTTC.

The chain recombines TRBV5-4 with TRBJ2-6; D not resolved. From germline, CDR1 is SGHNT and CDR2 YYREEE (reference sequence). Deletions cut 4 bases from V and 0 bases from J, with 8 bases between. There are 15 residues in the CDR3. This CDR3 is CASSIEYSGANVLTF. The CDR3 nucleotides are TGTGCCAGCAGCATTGAGTACTCTGGGGCCAACGTCCTGACTTTC.

Here the CDR3 reads CASSEGGQGAIDIQYF. In nucleotides, the CDR3 is TGTGCCAGCAGTGAAGGCGGACAGGGGGCGATCGACATTCAGTACTTC. The J gene is TRBJ2-4, the V gene TRBV2; TRBD1 matches 11 bases. Germline V lookup: CDR1 SNHLY, CDR2 FYNNEI. The CDR3 consists of 16 residues. V dropped 1 base and J dropped 8; count of bases not matched to a gene: 7.

The chain has TRBV6-5 and TRBJ1-1, with TRBD1 identical over 8 bases. The CDR3 runs 13 residues. V lost 2 bases and J lost 8; bases outside the gene matches: 4. In germline, CDR1 is MNHEY, CDR2 SVGAGI. The CDR3 DNA sequence: TGTGCCAGCAGTTACGGGACAGGAACCGAAGCTTTCTTT. It yields the protein CASSYGTGTEAFF.

J is TRBJ2-7 and V is TRBV7-6; possible D gene TRBD1, 5 bases. The CDR3 contains 14 residues. Germline CDR1 is SGHVS and CDR2 is FNYEAQ. V was cut by 5 bases and J by 0 bases, with 11 bases left in between. Here the CDR3 reads CASSLTESSYEQYF. The CDR3 coding sequence is TGTGCCAGCAGCCTGACAGAGAGCTCCTACGAGCAGTACTTC.

This sequence joins TRBV15 and TRBJ2-1, with TRBD2 identical over 7 bases. Unmatched junction bases numbered 9, after V lost 6 bases and J lost 4 bases. Germline V CDR1 and CDR2: LNHNV, YYDKDF (reference sequence). The CDR3 covers 15 residues. The CDR3 DNA sequence: TGTGCCACCAGTAGAACGGGGGGTTTTTACAATGAGCAGTTCTTC. This gives the protein CATSRTGGFYNEQFF.

The chain couples TRBV19 to TRBJ1-2; D is unresolved. The CDR3 loop spans 8 amino acids. The V gene lost 8 bases and the J gene lost 8 bases, with 3 bases spanning the gap. Germline assignment: CDR1 LNHDA and CDR2 SQIVND (reference sequence). CDR3 sequence: CASGGYTF. The CDR3 DNA reads as TGTGCCAGTGGAGGCTACACCTTC. Full variable domain (outside the CDR3, taken from reference TRBV19 and TRBJ1-2): DGGITQSPKYLFRKEGQNVTLSCEQNLNHDAMYWYRQDPGQGLRLIYYSQIVNDFQKGDIAEGYSVSREKKESFPLTVTSAQKNPTAFYLCASGGYTFGSGTRLTVV.